Each of the 14 T cell receptor beta chains below was sequenced from the same sample in a study of CD8+CD57+ T cells in acquired aplastic anemia (dated by TCRdb to between 2017 and 2018). Patients chosen for sequencing had shown expansion of CD8+CD57+ cells by flow cytometry. Sequenced on an Illumina HiSeq 2000. Profiling of TCR beta VDJ combinations and CDR3 sequences used genomic DNA as the template. The public reads were reprocessed in TCRdb via fastp at Q25 and MiXCR, keeping in-frame beta chains. Entries are consolidated by CDR3 protein sequence, retaining the most common genes and DNA. The sample table lists about 150,000 distinct CDR3 sequences, around 43% of them with a count of one. In total, the top ten clones hold roughly 2.9% of the sample. The sequenced sample consisted of sorted CD4+, CD8+, or CD8+CD57+ T cells (not recorded which) from PBMCs. Source of these receptors: a human donor with aplastic anemia.

The chain is built from TRBV2 and TRBJ1-6; D possibly corresponds to TRBD1 (5 bases). V gave up 5 bases and J gave up 3 bases, with 11 bases separating them. CDR3 length: 15 residues. The germline CDR1 and CDR2 sequences are SNHLY and FYNNEI. CDR3 sequence (DNA): TGTGCCAGCAGTCCACAGGATATCTATAATTCACCCCTCCACTTT. This sequence encodes CASSPQDIYNSPLHF. Full variable domain (rest looked up from reference TRBV2 and TRBJ1-6): EPEVTQTPSHQVTQMGQEVILRCVPISNHLYFYWYRQILGQKVEFLVSFYNNEISEKSEIFDDQFSVERPDGSNFTLKIRSTKLEDSAMYFCASSPQDIYNSPLHFGNGTRLTVT.

This chain uses TRBV6-5 with TRBJ1-6; a weak D match, TRBD1 (5 bases). The length of the CDR3 is 14 residues. V lost 4 bases and J 10 bases, leaving 14 bases between the germline ends. Germline V gives CDR1 MNHEY, CDR2 SVGAGI. CDR3 nucleotide sequence: TGTGCCAGCAGTTCCGGGACTCTGGGGTCACCCCTCCACTTT. Encoded protein: CASSSGTLGSPLHF.

This clonotype has a handful of counts. One junction end disagrees with the germline gene, perhaps due to a read error. The chain employs TRBV3-1 and TRBJ2-7; 8 bases fit TRBD1. CDR3 length equals 14 residues. Germline loops: CDR1 LGHDT, CDR2 YNNKEL (reference sequence). Here the CDR3 DNA reads TGTGCCAACAGCCATGCCCGGACAGGGTACGAGCAGTACTTC. Translated: CANSHARTGYEQYF.

This clonotype has at least ten counts. In nucleotides, the CDR3 is TGCGCCAGCAGCTGGGGGGCGGGGGGACAAGAGACCCAGTACTTC. Protein product: CASSWGAGGQETQYF. The chain joins TRBV5-1 to TRBJ2-5; 8 nucleotides agree with TRBD2. The CDR3 sequence is 15 residues long. The ends lost 3 bases at V and 2 bases at J; junction bases unmatched: 6. From germline, CDR1 is SGHRS and CDR2 YFSETQ.

In this sample, this clonotype turned up many times. The chain recombines TRBV6-1 with TRBJ2-3; TRBD1 matches at 11 bases. Germline V gene sequence: CDR1 MNHNS, CDR2 SASEGT. With V trimmed by 5 bases and J by 5 bases, 6 bases remained unmatched. There are 15 residues in the CDR3. CDR3 DNA: TGTGCCAGCAGTAGCAGGACAGGGGGCTTAGATACGCAGTATTTT. It encodes CASSSRTGGLDTQYF.

This clonotype was seen many times. This chain uses TRBV7-2 with TRBJ2-7; 11 bases align to TRBD2. V shed 4 bases and J 2 bases; nucleotides not matched to a gene: 7. CDR1 and CDR2 (germline): SGHTA, FQGNSA. CDR3 length equals 16 residues. The CDR3: CASSSMIAGGTYEQYF. The CDR3 coding sequence is TGTGCCAGCAGCTCGATGATAGCGGGGGGGACCTACGAGCAGTACTTC.

The chain's CDR3 is CASSLSLDEQYV. CDR3 coding DNA: TGTGCCAGCAGCCTGTCCCTTGACGAGCAGTACGTC. The chain links TRBV7-2 to TRBJ2-7; D is unclear. This CDR3 has 12 amino acids. V was shortened by 5 bases and J by 5 bases, with 10 bases between the two germline ends. Germline V gives CDR1 SGHTA, CDR2 FQGNSA.

CDR3 sequence reads: CSALQGEWTEAFF. The CDR3 DNA follows: TGCAGCGCCCTACAGGGGGAGTGGACTGAAGCTTTCTTT. The rearrangement uses TRBV29-1 and TRBJ1-1; 8 bases fit TRBD1. The V gene's germline CDR1 is SQVTM and CDR2 ANQGSEA. J lost 5 bases, V lost 7 bases, and 9 bases had no gene match. The CDR3 extends over 13 amino acids.

The chain links TRBV25-1 to TRBJ2-5; D is perhaps TRBD1 (5 bases). The CDR3 is 13 amino acids. Trimming took off 8 bases at V and 9 bases at J, with 19 bases between the two ends. Germline V lookup: CDR1 MGHDK, CDR2 SYGVNS. Here the CDR3 DNA reads TGTGCCAGCTCACCACCAGGGTTTCAGGCCCAGTACTTC. It translates to CASSPPGFQAQYF.

This clonotype is medium-sized within its sample. The chain carries TRBV10-2 and TRBJ2-2; D is unclear. Germline-derived CDR1 and CDR2 are WSHSY and SAAADI. V was pared by 5 bases and J by 5 bases, with 6 bases between. The CDR3 runs to 12 residues. The CDR3 DNA reads TGCGCCAGCAGTTTGGGGACCGGGGAGCTGTTTTTT. Amino acids: CASSLGTGELFF.

The V gene is TRBV7-2, the J gene TRBJ1-1; no firm D call. The CDR3 is 11 amino acids. CDR1 is SGHTA and CDR2 is FQGNSA in the germline V gene. V was clipped by 5 bases and J by 8 bases, with 9 bases between them. CDR3 region: CASSLLEEAFF. The CDR3 region has the DNA TGTGCCAGCAGCCTTCTGGAGGAAGCTTTCTTT.

This sequence joins TRBV10-3 and TRBJ2-7; 8 bases agree with TRBD1. J lost 2 bases, V lost 10 bases, and 7 bases had no gene match. This CDR3 region has 13 residues. Germline V gene data show CDR1 as ENHRY and CDR2 as SYGVKD. The CDR3 region has the DNA TGTGCCAGCAGGCCGGGACAGGCCTACGAGCAGTACTTC. Its protein product is CASRPGQAYEQYF.

The gene calls are TRBV20-1 and TRBJ1-5; TRBD1 agrees at 8 bases. The junction had 6 bases not matched to a gene; V was cut back by 5 bases and J by 6 bases. CDR3 length: 13 amino acids. Germline assignment: CDR1 DFQATT and CDR2 SNEGSKA (reference sequence). Written as DNA, the CDR3 is TGCAGTGCTGGACAGGGACGCGGTCAGCCCCAGCATTTT. This sequence encodes CSAGQGRGQPQHF.

Many counts were recorded for this clonotype. This chain connects TRBV20-1 to TRBJ2-2, with 9 bases aligning to TRBD1. Germline V gene lookup returns CDR1 DFQATT and CDR2 SNEGSKA (reference sequence). With 0 bases clipped from V and 5 bases from J, the junction kept 7 bases outside the gene matches. This CDR3 comprises 16 residues. DNA for the CDR3: TGCAGTGCTAGAGATCCCCGGACAGGGGAAACCGGGGAGCTGTTTTTT. Residues: CSARDPRTGETGELFF.